This paragraph covers one TCR beta chain sequence. Which antigen it targets is not known. Base quality data are lacking; no much larger clone is found one base away. This sample stems from a study of OX40 agonist ivuxolimab in advanced cancers. Concerning the study at large: Ivuxolimab was an agonistic, fully human IgG2 monoclonal antibody directed against OX40 (CD134), a costimulatory receptor. Intravenous ivuxolimab was administered to patients every 2 weeks at six dose levels: 0.01, 0.1, 0.3, 1.5, 3 and 10 mg/kg. Of the roughly 52 dose-escalation patients, hepatocellular carcinoma was present in 19, melanoma in some 15, renal cell carcinoma in 9 and head and neck cancer in 9. A male proportion of almost 85% and a mean age of roughly 55 years, ranging from roughly 23 to 80, were recorded for the dose-escalation cohort. Patients were allowed to have had prior anti-PD-1, anti-PD-L1 or anti-CTLA-4 therapy, and less than 45% of the dose-escalation patients had previously received checkpoint inhibitors. Partial responses occurred in three dose-escalation patients, of whom one had hepatocellular carcinoma and two had cutaneous melanoma. The point of sequencing TCRbeta in the periphery was to test whether ivuxolimab changed TCR sequence diversity and drove clonal T-cell expansion. The paper reports the monotherapy dose-escalation portion (N of about 47 patients) of the phase I ivuxolimab trial. General study outcomes and caveats: In the 0.1-3.0 mg/kg groups, partial responders were among the patients with the lowest normalized peripheral clonal expansion, particularly in CD8+ T cells. Clonal expansion of both CD4+ and CD8+ blood T cells was observed from baseline to week 6 at doses 0.1 to 3.0 mg/kg. After ivuxolimab, expanded clones were on average more numerous among CD8+ T cells than among CD4+ T cells. The antigen specificity of the peripheral T cells that underwent clonal expansion was not determined. Low levels of normalized T-cell clonal expansion were also seen in some patients who did not respond.

To sequence the TCRbeta CDR3 region, genomic DNA was isolated from the sorted cells. TCRbeta CDR3 regions were sequenced using the immunoSEQ Assay. The source is immuneACCESS, and TCRdb retained only in-frame sequences with V and J called. Part of the clones is not carried over; for the studies checked, unresolved V genes explain less than half of this, and the remainder is unexplained. This sample is represented by tens of thousands of clones; 88% of them were singletons. The leading ten clones occupy roughly 5% of the sample. Patients with autoimmune disease history or receiving systemic immunosuppression were excluded from the trial. In every dose cohort, peripheral blood was drawn for TCR sequencing at baseline, cycle 4 day 1, and cycle 7 day 1. Samples were obtained from an open-label, multicenter, first-in-human phase I dose-escalation trial of ivuxolimab. Adults with locally advanced or metastatic melanoma, renal cell carcinoma, hepatocellular carcinoma or head and neck squamous cell carcinoma were enrolled in the trial. Before TCR sequencing, CD4+ T cells and CD8+ T cells from peripheral blood were sorted into separate populations.

V is reduced by 5 bases and J by 2 bases, leaving a spacing of 3 bases between them. Inclusive of the bounding cysteine and phenylalanine, the CDR3 is 12 residues long. The retained sequence is limited to the CDR3, 36 bases, with the frame set at the first base. CDR1 and CDR2 are read off the germline V gene as MNHEY and SVGAGI. This sample comprised CD4+ or CD8+ T cells sorted from blood, obtained in a trial of the OX40 agonist ivuxolimab. This sequence was found in an adult with an advanced solid tumor such as melanoma, head and neck, liver or kidney cancer. The sequence joins TRBV6-5 to TRBJ2-2; confidence is insufficient to name the D gene. Here is the DNA: TGTGCCAGCAGTCGCAACACCGGGGAGCTGTTTTTT. Translation gives CASSRNTGELFF.